The 14 T cell receptor beta chains presented below share a single source sample, sequenced in a study of T cell responses to AZD1222 COVID-19 vaccine. Sequencing was performed with immunoSEQ multiplex PCR; in TCRdb, only in-frame clones are kept and a portion is missing. The sample contains 100,000 or so clones, approximately 91% of which appear only once. This sample comprised peripheral blood, obtained on day 0 of AZD1222 vaccination. These receptors were collected from an adult in good health.

In its sample, this clone was seen a few times. This rearrangement joins TRBV11-1 to TRBJ2-7, with D maybe TRBD2 (7 bases). Trimming shortened V by 5 bases and J by 7 bases, and 18 bases separated the two germline ends. Germline V lookup: CDR1 SGHAT, CDR2 FQDESV (reference sequence). This CDR3 contains 14 residues. CDR3 coding DNA: TGTGCCAGCAGCCGATTCGGGGGGCAGAAAGAGCAGTACTTC. This sequence encodes CASSRFGGQKEQYF.

The chain couples TRBV30 to TRBJ2-3; tentatively, D is TRBD1 (5 bases). CDR1 is GTSNPN, CDR2 SVGIG, per germline (reference sequence). V lost 2 bases, J lost 0 bases, and 18 bases lay in between. The CDR3 totals 17 residues. The CDR3 DNA reads TGTGCCTGGAGTAAAGGTTTGGGGCAGGACAGCACAGATACGCAGTATTTT. This gives the protein CAWSKGLGQDSTDTQYF.

Details on this clone: Different DNA sequences within this sample yield the same CDR3. The CDR3 region has the DNA TGCAGCGTTGAATCGGGAGGGGACTATGGCTACACCTTC. Translating gives CSVESGGDYGYTF. The V gene is TRBV29-1, the J gene TRBJ1-2; D is possibly TRBD1 (5 bases). Between the trimmed V and J ends, which lost 2 bases and 3 bases, there was a span of 10 bases. Germline V gene sequence: CDR1 SQVTM, CDR2 ANQGSEA. The CDR3 covers 13 residues.

The chain is built from TRBV30 and TRBJ1-6, with D uncertain. Trimming cost V 3 bases and J 4 bases, with 7 bases left between them. Germline values: CDR1 GTSNPN, CDR2 SVGIG (reference sequence). The CDR3 totals 13 residues. The CDR3 sequence is CAWRVGYNSPLHF. CDR3 sequence (DNA): TGTGCCTGGAGGGTCGGATATAATTCACCCCTCCACTTT.

The genes are TRBV5-4 and TRBJ2-3; 11 bases are shared with TRBD2. The V gene's germline CDR1 is SGHNT and CDR2 YYREEE (reference sequence). Losses at the gene ends were 4 bases for V and 0 bases for J; bases not matched to a gene: 4. The CDR3 contains 16 residues. The CDR3 is CASSAGTSGSTDTQYF. Here the CDR3 DNA reads TGTGCCAGCAGCGCGGGGACTAGCGGTAGCACAGATACGCAGTATTTT.

This chain uses TRBV28 with TRBJ1-4; D ambiguous. Germline CDR1 reads MDHEN; CDR2 reads SYDVKM. CDR3 length: 15 residues. Trimming took off 7 bases at V and 7 bases at J, with 19 bases between the two ends. The CDR3 here is CASNPITGRGEKLFF. The CDR3 nucleotides read TGTGCCAGCAATCCAATCACTGGGCGTGGTGAAAAACTGTTTTTT.

The genes are TRBV28 and TRBJ1-5, with 7 bases that match TRBD1. This CDR3 contains 16 residues. Trimming removed 3 bases from V and 2 bases from J; junction bases left unmatched: 7. Germline assignment: CDR1 MDHEN and CDR2 SYDVKM. The CDR3 is CASSFPTGRGNQPQHF. CDR3 DNA: TGTGCCAGCAGTTTCCCGACAGGGCGTGGCAATCAGCCCCAGCATTTT.

The rearrangement joins TRBV12-3 or TRBV12-4 to TRBJ1-2; tentatively, D is TRBD1 (5 bases). V was trimmed by 8 bases and J by 1 base, leaving 8 bases between them. The CDR3 totals 12 residues. The CDR3 DNA reads TGTGCCAGCCAGGGTAATAACTATGGCTACACCTTC. It translates to CASQGNNYGYTF.

This clone has more than one count but fewer than ten. V is TRBV2 and J is TRBJ2-7; D is undetermined. Germline assignment: CDR1 SNHLY and CDR2 FYNNEI. V lost 4 bases and J 6 bases, leaving 7 bases between the germline ends. The CDR3 sequence is 11 residues long. DNA of the CDR3: TGTGCCAGCAGTGTTTTGTCCGAGCAGTACTTC. Encoded protein: CASSVLSEQYF.

The J gene is TRBJ1-6, the V gene TRBV5-1; D not certain. This CDR3 has 13 residues. Germline V lookup: CDR1 SGHRS, CDR2 YFSETQ. The V end lost 4 bases, the J end lost 7 bases, and 9 bases lay between the germline ends. The CDR3 is CASSGDHNSPLHF. CDR3 nucleotide sequence: TGCGCCAGCAGCGGAGACCACAATTCACCCCTCCACTTT.

This chain uses TRBV2 with TRBJ1-1; D ambiguous. V was pared by 6 bases and J by 1 base, with 9 bases between. Looked up from germline, CDR1 is SNHLY and CDR2 is FYNNEI. CDR3 length equals 13 residues. As DNA, the CDR3 is TGTGCCAGCAGGGTCGAGCCGAACACTGAAGCTTTCTTT. Its translation: CASRVEPNTEAFF.

This chain joins TRBV6-2 or TRBV6-3 and TRBJ2-1, with TRBD2 matching over 8 bases. The V and J ends lost 5 bases and 3 bases, in that order; junction bases with no gene match: 6. Germline V CDR1 and CDR2: MNHEY, SVGEGT. The CDR3 length is 15 residues. CDR3 in amino acids: CASSRRLAIYNEQFF. Written as DNA, the CDR3 is TGTGCCAGCAGTCGCCGACTAGCGATCTACAATGAGCAGTTCTTC.

V and J are TRBV4-3 and TRBJ1-3; D not resolved. Germline CDR1 is LGHNA and CDR2 is YSLEER. V was shortened by 5 bases and J by 4 bases, with 6 bases between the two germline ends. The CDR3 is made up of 12 amino acids. The chain's CDR3 is CASSSLGNTIYF. The CDR3 nucleotides read TGCGCCAGCAGCTCGCTCGGAAACACCATATATTTT.

The CDR3, as DNA: TGTGCCAGTAGTAGAGGGGGTAATAGCAATCAGCCCCAGCATTTT. Translating gives CASSRGGNSNQPQHF. The chain has TRBV19 and TRBJ1-5; D might be TRBD1 (6 bases). From germline, CDR1 is LNHDA and CDR2 SQIVND (reference sequence). The CDR3 length is 15 residues. V was clipped by 4 bases and J by 0 bases, with 10 bases between them.